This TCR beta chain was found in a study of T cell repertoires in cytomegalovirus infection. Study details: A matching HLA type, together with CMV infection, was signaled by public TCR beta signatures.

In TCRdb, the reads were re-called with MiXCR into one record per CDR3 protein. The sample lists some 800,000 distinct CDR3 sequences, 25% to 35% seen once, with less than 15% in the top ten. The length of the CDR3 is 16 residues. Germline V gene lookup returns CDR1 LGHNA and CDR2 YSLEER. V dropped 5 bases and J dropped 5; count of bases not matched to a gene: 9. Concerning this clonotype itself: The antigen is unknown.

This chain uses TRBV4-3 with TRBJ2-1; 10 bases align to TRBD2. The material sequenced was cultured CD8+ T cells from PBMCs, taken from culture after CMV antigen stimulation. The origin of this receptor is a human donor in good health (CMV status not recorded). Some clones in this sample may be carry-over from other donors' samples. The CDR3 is CASSERAGGLHNEQFF. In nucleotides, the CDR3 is TGCGCCAGCAGCGAACGAGCGGGGGGGCTCCACAATGAGCAGTTCTTC.